The 20 T cell receptor beta chains in this list originate from one sample, sequenced in a study of shared clonotypes between healthy human individuals. CD45RO-negative CD8 cells positively selected for CCR7 made up the naive population, which excluded terminally differentiated effector memory CD45RA+ cells. Libraries were prepared by immunoSEQ multiplex PCR; TCRdb keeps only in-frame clonotypes and omits some of them. Of 1.5 million to 2.5 million clones in the sample, about 94% were seen once. The sequenced sample consisted of naive CD8+ T cells sorted from blood. Receptor source: a man between 18 and 29 years old in good health.

The chain carries TRBV23-1 and TRBJ1-2, with TRBD1 identical over 10 bases. Being an ORF, TRBV23-1 has a function that is uncertain. V gave up 4 bases and J gave up 5 bases; unmatched junction bases: 7. The CDR3 has 15 residues. The DNA for the CDR3 is TGCGCCAGCAGTCTTTTCCGGACAGGGGGGTATGGCTACACCTTC. It is translated as CASSLFRTGGYGYTF.

This clone was counted a single time. The chain uses TRBV10-3 and TRBJ2-3; D uncertain. The V end was cut by 2 bases, the J end by 4 bases, with 19 bases between. The germline V gene has CDR1 ENHRY and CDR2 SYGVKD. This CDR3 is built from 17 residues. The chain's CDR3 is CAISEPAVRVGSDTQYF. As DNA, the CDR3 is TGTGCCATCAGTGAGCCCGCCGTACGCGTTGGGTCAGATACGCAGTATTTT.

The V call is TRBV7-9, the J call TRBJ2-3; TRBD2 might be the D (6 bases). V lost 1 base and J 0 bases, leaving 11 bases between the germline ends. Germline V lookup: CDR1 SEHNR, CDR2 FQNEAQ (reference sequence). The CDR3 sequence is 16 residues long. CDR3 nucleotides: TGTGCCAGCAGCTTAGGGCGGGACCTAAGCACAGATACGCAGTATTTT. Protein product: CASSLGRDLSTDTQYF.

The chain joins TRBV5-8 to TRBJ2-1, with TRBD1 matching over 7 bases. The CDR3 runs 15 residues. Germline V gives CDR1 SGHTS, CDR2 YDEGEE. V lost 1 base, J lost 7 bases, and 8 bases stayed unmatched. The CDR3 region is CASSLFQGVINEQFF. CDR3 nucleotide sequence: TGTGCCAGCAGCTTGTTCCAGGGGGTCATAAATGAGCAGTTCTTC.

The V gene is TRBV5-6, the J gene TRBJ2-2; 8 nucleotides match TRBD2. Germline CDR1 and CDR2: SGHDT and YYEEEE. J lost 5 bases, V lost 0 bases, and 3 bases had no gene match. The CDR3 consists of 15 residues. The CDR3 region is CASSLAGTRTGELFF. The CDR3 DNA sequence: TGTGCCAGCAGCTTGGCCGGGACTAGGACCGGGGAGCTGTTTTTT.

The CDR3 bases are TGTGCCAGCAGCCCCCCAGAGGCGGTTGAGCAGTACTTC. Its translation: CASSPPEAVEQYF. V gene TRBV13 combines with J gene TRBJ2-7; D unclear. The CDR3 is 13 residues long. The germline gives CDR1 PRHDT, CDR2 FYEKMQ (reference sequence). Between the trimmed V and J ends, which lost 5 bases and 7 bases, there was a span of 15 bases.

The gene calls are TRBV6-5 and TRBJ2-2, with 7 bases identical to TRBD2. Germline trimming cut 8 bases from V and 7 bases from J; bases unmatched to any gene: 10. The germline CDR1 and CDR2 sequences are MNHEY and SVGAGI. The CDR3 consists of 14 residues. CDR3 loop: CASGWREGIGELFF. CDR3 nucleotide sequence: TGTGCCAGCGGATGGAGGGAGGGTATCGGGGAGCTGTTTTTT.

A single count supports this clone. This chain uses TRBV6-5 with TRBJ2-3; TRBD2 agrees at 11 bases. The ends lost 2 bases at V and 4 bases at J; junction bases unmatched: 2. CDR3 length: 15 residues. Germline CDR1 MNHEY, CDR2 SVGAGI. Here the CDR3 reads CASSYRGLAADTQYF. The CDR3 coding sequence is TGTGCCAGCAGTTACAGGGGACTAGCGGCAGATACGCAGTATTTT.

CDR3 DNA: TGTGCTAGTGGCCCGGGACAGGAGACCTACGAGCAGTACTTC. This sequence encodes CASGPGQETYEQYF. V is TRBV12-5 and J is TRBJ2-7; 8 nucleotides align to TRBD1. The CDR3 spans 14 residues. The V gene end was trimmed by 6 bases and the J gene end by 2 bases; junction bases not matched to a gene: 6. Germline CDR1 LGHNT, CDR2 FRNRAP.

The J gene is TRBJ2-7, the V gene TRBV5-6; weak D call: TRBD2 (7 bases). The CDR3 runs 15 residues. V lost 1 base, J lost 6 bases, and 17 bases lay in between. CDR1 and CDR2 from the germline V gene are SGHDT and YYEEEE. The CDR3 DNA sequence: TGTGCCAGCAGCTTGCAGGCGGGGGCGAGGGTCGAGCAGTACTTC. Residues: CASSLQAGARVEQYF.

This clone was recorded only once. This sequence joins TRBV5-1 and TRBJ2-2; D is ambiguous. Between the trimmed V and J ends, which lost 1 base and 3 bases, there was a span of 10 bases. CDR1 is SGHRS, CDR2 YFSETQ, per germline. This CDR3 has 15 amino acids. CDR3 residues: CASSLPKIHTGELFF. CDR3 bases: TGCGCCAGCAGCTTGCCTAAGATTCACACCGGGGAGCTGTTTTTT.

The chain recombines TRBV10-2 with TRBJ2-7, with TRBD1 matching 8 bases. With V trimmed by 8 bases and J by 2 bases, 5 bases remained unmatched. The germline V gene has CDR1 WSHSY and CDR2 SAAADI. This CDR3 spans 13 amino acids. The CDR3 DNA reads TGCGCCAGCCAGGGGGCCGGTACCTACGAGCAGTACTTC. Its translation: CASQGAGTYEQYF.

This chain uses TRBV30 with TRBJ1-2, with D possibly being TRBD1 (6 bases). Trimming took 3 bases from V and 3 from J, leaving 8 bases between them. The CDR3 contains 12 residues. CDR1 is GTSNPN and CDR2 is SVGIG in the germline V gene (reference sequence). DNA of the CDR3: TGTGCCTGGAGGCGGGGGCACTATGGCTACACCTTC. This translates into CAWRRGHYGYTF.

The chain couples TRBV5-6 to TRBJ2-5, with D tentatively TRBD1 (7 bases). CDR3 size: 15 residues. Trimming stripped 4 bases from V and 1 base from J, with 14 bases between. Germline V CDR1 and CDR2: SGHDT, YYEEEE. The CDR3: CASSLRQGGQETQYF. CDR3 sequence (DNA): TGTGCCAGCAGCCTAAGACAGGGAGGCCAAGAGACCCAGTACTTC.

The J gene is TRBJ1-2, the V gene TRBV27; 7 nucleotides align to TRBD1. The J segment lost 7 bases and the V segment lost 4 bases, leaving 6 bases of the junction unmatched. The CDR3 is 13 amino acids. Per germline, CDR1 MNHEY and CDR2 SMNVEV (reference sequence). In DNA, the CDR3 is TGTGCCAGCAGTTCGCAGGGGGATGGTGGCTACACCTTC. This translates into CASSSQGDGGYTF.

The chain is built from TRBV6-1 and TRBJ2-1, with 9 bases that match TRBD2. The junction had 5 bases not matched to a gene; V was cut back by 0 bases and J by 2 bases. CDR3 length equals 17 residues. The germline V gene has CDR1 MNHNS and CDR2 SASEGT. The DNA for the CDR3 is TGTGCCAGCAGTGAAGCTACTCGACTAGCGGCCTACAATGAGCAGTTCTTC. Translating it yields CASSEATRLAAYNEQFF.

V gene TRBV6-6 combines with J gene TRBJ1-6, with a tentative D call TRBD1 (5 bases). Germline assignment: CDR1 MNHNY and CDR2 SVGAGI (reference sequence). V was cut by 0 bases and J by 8 bases, with 14 bases left in between. The CDR3 contains 16 residues. In DNA form, the CDR3 reads TGTGCCAGCAGTTACTCGAGGATGGGGCGGGATTCACCCCTCCACTTT. Protein sequence: CASSYSRMGRDSPLHF.

As concerns this clone: The sample carries other DNA sequences with the same CDR3. The V call is TRBV4-1, the J call TRBJ2-1, with D uncertain. The CDR3 consists of 13 residues. Germline V gene data show CDR1 as MGHRA and CDR2 as YSYEKL. Trimming left V 0 bases short and J 1 base short, with 1 base between. For the CDR3, the DNA is TGCGCCAGCAGCCAAGAATCCTACAATGAGCAGTTCTTC. Its translation: CASSQESYNEQFF.

The chain recombines TRBV6-1 with TRBJ2-7; tentatively, D is TRBD1 (6 bases). CDR3 length: 15 amino acids. CDR1 and CDR2 (germline): MNHNS, SASEGT. The ends were cut back, 2 bases at V and 3 bases at J, with 14 bases in the middle. CDR3 in amino acids: CASSEPRQVFYEQYF. The CDR3 nucleotides are TGTGCCAGCAGTGAACCTAGACAGGTTTTCTACGAGCAGTACTTC.

The chain couples TRBV4-1 to TRBJ2-7, with D unclear. V was clipped by 2 bases and J by 0 bases, with 5 bases between them. Germline values: CDR1 MGHRA, CDR2 YSYEKL. This CDR3 spans 13 amino acids. The CDR3 DNA reads as TGCGCCAGCAGCCAATATCGCTCCTACGAGCAGTACTTC. The encoded protein is CASSQYRSYEQYF.